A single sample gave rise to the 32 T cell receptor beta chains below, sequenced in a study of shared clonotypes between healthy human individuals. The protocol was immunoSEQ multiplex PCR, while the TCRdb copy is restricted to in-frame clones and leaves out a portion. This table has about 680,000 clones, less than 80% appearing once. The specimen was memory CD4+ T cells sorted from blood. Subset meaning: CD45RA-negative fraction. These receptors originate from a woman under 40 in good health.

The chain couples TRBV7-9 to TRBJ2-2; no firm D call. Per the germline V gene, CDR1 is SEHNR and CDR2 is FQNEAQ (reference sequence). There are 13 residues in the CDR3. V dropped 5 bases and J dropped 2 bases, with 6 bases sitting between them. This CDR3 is CASSPKNTGELFF. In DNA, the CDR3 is TGTGCCAGCAGCCCGAAAAACACCGGGGAGCTGTTTTTT.

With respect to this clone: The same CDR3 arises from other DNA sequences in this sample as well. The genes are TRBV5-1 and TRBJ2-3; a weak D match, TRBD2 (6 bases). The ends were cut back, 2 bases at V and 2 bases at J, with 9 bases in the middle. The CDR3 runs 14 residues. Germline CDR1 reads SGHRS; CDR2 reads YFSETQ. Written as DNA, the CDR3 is TGCGCCAGCAGCTTCGGGACTCTCACAGATACGCAGTATTTT. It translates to CASSFGTLTDTQYF.

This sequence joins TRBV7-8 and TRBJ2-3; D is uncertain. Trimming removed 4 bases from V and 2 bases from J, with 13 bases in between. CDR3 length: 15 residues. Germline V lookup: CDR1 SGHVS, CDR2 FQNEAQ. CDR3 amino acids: CASSYREALTDTQYF. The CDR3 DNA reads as TGTGCCAGCAGCTATCGCGAGGCCCTCACAGATACGCAGTATTTT. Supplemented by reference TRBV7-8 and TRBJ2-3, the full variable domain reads GAGVSQSPRYKVAKRGQDVALRCDPISGHVSLFWYQQALGQGPEFLTYFQNEAQLDKSGLPSDRFFAERPEGSVSTLKIQRTQQEDSAVYLCASSYREALTDTQYFGPGTRLTVL.

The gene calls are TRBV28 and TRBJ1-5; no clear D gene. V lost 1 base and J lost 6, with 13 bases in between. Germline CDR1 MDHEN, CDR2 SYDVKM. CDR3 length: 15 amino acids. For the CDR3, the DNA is TGTGCCAGCAGTTTATTTGTCAGGAGGTTTCAGCCCCAGCATTTT. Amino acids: CASSLFVRRFQPQHF. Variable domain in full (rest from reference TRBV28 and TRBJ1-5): DVKVTQSSRYLVKRTGEKVFLECVQDMDHENMFWYRQDPGLGLRLIYFSYDVKMKEKGDIPEGYSVSREKKERFSLILESASTNQTSMYLCASSLFVRRFQPQHFGDGTRLSIL.

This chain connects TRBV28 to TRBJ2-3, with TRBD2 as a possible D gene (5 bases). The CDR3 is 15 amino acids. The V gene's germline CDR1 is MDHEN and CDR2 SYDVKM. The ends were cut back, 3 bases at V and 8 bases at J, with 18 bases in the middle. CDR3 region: CASSLGRALAGTQYF. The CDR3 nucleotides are TGTGCCAGCAGTTTGGGCCGGGCCCTAGCAGGTACGCAGTATTTT.

The CDR3 protein is CASSDAVTPSWEQFF. The CDR3 nucleotides read TGTGCCAGCAGTGACGCCGTGACTCCCAGCTGGGAGCAGTTCTTC. This chain uses TRBV28 with TRBJ2-1; D not certain. V lost 5 bases and J lost 10, with 21 bases in between. The germline V gene encodes CDR1 MDHEN and CDR2 SYDVKM. This CDR3 is built from 15 residues. The full variable domain, in which reference TRBV28 and TRBJ2-1 provide the parts outside the CDR3, is DVKVTQSSRYLVKRTGEKVFLECVQDMDHENMFWYRQDPGLGLRLIYFSYDVKMKEKGDIPEGYSVSREKKERFSLILESASTNQTSMYLCASSDAVTPSWEQFFGPGTRLTVL.

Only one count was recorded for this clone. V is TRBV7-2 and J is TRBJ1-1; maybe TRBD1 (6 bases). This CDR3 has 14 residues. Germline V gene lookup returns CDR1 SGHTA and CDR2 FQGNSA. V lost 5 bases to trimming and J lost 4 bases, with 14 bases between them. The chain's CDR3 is CASSVQGGGTEAFF. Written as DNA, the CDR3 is TGTGCCAGCAGCGTACAGGGAGGAGGCACTGAAGCTTTCTTT. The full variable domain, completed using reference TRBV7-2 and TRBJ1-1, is GAGVSQSPSNKVTEKGKDVELRCDPISGHTALYWYRQSLGQGLEFLIYFQGNSAPDKSGLPSDRFSAERTGGSVSTLTIQRTQQEDSAVYLCASSVQGGGTEAFFGQGTRLTVV.

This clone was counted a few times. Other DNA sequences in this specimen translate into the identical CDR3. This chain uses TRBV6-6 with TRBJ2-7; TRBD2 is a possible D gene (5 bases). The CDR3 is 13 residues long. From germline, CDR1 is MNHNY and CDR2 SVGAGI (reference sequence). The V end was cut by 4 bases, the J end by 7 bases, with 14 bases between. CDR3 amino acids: CASSSGLLGEQYF. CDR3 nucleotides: TGTGCCAGCAGTTCCGGACTTCTCGGGGAGCAGTACTTC.

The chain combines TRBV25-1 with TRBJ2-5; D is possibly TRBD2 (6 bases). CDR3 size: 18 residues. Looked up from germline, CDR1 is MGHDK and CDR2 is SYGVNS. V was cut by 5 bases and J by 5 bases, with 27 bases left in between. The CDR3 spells CASSPHSESSAGPETQYF. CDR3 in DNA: TGTGCCAGCAGTCCCCACTCCGAGTCTAGCGCAGGCCCGGAGACCCAGTACTTC.

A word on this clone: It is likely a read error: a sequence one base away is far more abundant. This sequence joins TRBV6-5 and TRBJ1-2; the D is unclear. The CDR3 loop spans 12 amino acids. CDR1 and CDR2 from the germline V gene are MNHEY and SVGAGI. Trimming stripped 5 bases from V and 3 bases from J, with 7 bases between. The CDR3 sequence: CASSPSDYGYTF. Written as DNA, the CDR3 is TGTGCCAGCAGTCCATCGGACTATGGCTACACCTTC.

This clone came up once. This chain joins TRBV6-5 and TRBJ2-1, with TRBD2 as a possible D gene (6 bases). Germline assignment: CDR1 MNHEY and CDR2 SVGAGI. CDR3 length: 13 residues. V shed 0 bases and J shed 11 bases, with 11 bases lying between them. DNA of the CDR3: TGTGCCAGCAGTTACTCTGGCGGGATTAAGCAGTTCTTC. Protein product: CASSYSGGIKQFF.

CDR3 sequence: CASTSRDSSYEQYF. The CDR3 coding sequence is TGTGCCAGCACTTCTCGGGACAGTTCCTACGAGCAGTACTTC. This chain links TRBV28 with TRBJ2-7, with 7 bases matching TRBD1. Germline CDR1 MDHEN, CDR2 SYDVKM. CDR3 length equals 14 residues. J gave up 1 base and V 7 bases, and 7 bases lay outside the gene matches.

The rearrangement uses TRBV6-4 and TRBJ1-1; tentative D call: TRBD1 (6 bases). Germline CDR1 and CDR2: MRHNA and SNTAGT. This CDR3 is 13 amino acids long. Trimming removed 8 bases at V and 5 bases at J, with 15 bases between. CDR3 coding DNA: TGTGCCAGCCATAAAACAGGGAGGACTGAAGCTTTCTTT. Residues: CASHKTGRTEAFF.

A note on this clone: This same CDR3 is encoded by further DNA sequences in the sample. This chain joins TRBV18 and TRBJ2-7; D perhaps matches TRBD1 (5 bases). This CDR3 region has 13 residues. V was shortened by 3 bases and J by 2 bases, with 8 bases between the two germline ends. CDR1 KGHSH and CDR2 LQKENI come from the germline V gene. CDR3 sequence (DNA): TGTGCCAGCTCACCGGGGCAGACCTACGAGCAGTACTTC. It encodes CASSPGQTYEQYF.

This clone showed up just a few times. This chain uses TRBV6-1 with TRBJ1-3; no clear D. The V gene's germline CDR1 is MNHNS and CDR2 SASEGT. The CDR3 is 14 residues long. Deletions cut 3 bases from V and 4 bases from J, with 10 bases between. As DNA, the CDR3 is TGTGCCAGCAGTGAGAGGGTGGCCGGAAACACCATATATTTT. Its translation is CASSERVAGNTIYF.

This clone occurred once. CDR3 in DNA: TGCAGCGCCGTCTCGGTATCGGGCGGGGAGCTGTTTTTT. As protein: CSAVSVSGGELFF. The chain links TRBV29-1 to TRBJ2-2; D is unresolved. The CDR3 runs to 13 residues. Germline V gene data show CDR1 as SQVTM and CDR2 as ANQGSEA. Between the trimmed V and J ends, which lost 7 bases and 7 bases, there was a span of 16 bases.

The CDR3 reads CASSLGLAALRGDTQYF. Here the CDR3 DNA reads TGTGCCAGCAGCCTGGGACTAGCGGCCCTTCGGGGAGATACGCAGTATTTT. V is TRBV7-8 and J is TRBJ2-3, with 11 bases fitting TRBD2. The CDR3 runs to 17 residues. Germline V CDR1 and CDR2: SGHVS, FQNEAQ. The V segment lost 5 bases and the J segment 5 bases; nucleotides outside the gene matches: 12.

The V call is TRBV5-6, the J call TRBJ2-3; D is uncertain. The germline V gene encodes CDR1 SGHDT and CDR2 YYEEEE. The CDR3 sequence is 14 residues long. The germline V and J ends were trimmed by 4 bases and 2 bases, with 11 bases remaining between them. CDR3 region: CASSPWATTDTQYF. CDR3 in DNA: TGTGCCAGCAGCCCCTGGGCAACCACAGATACGCAGTATTTT.

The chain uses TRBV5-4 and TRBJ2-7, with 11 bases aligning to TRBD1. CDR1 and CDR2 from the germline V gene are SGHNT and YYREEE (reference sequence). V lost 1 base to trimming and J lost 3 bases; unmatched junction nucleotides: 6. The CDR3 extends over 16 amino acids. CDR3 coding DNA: TGTGCCAGCAGCTTGATACCGGGACAGGGGGGCTACGAGCAGTACTTC. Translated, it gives CASSLIPGQGGYEQYF.

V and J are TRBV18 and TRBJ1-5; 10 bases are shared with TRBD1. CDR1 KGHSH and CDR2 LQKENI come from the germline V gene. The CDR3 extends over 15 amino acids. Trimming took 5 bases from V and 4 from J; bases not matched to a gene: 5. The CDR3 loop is CASSYTGQGNQPQHF. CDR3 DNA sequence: TGTGCCAGCTCATACACGGGACAGGGGAATCAGCCCCAGCATTTT.

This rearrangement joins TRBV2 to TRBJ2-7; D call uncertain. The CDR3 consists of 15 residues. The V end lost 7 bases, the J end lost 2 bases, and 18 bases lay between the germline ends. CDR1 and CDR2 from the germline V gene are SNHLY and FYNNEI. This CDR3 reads CASNPLVVGTYEQYF. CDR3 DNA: TGTGCCAGCAACCCCCTCGTCGTCGGAACCTACGAGCAGTACTTC.

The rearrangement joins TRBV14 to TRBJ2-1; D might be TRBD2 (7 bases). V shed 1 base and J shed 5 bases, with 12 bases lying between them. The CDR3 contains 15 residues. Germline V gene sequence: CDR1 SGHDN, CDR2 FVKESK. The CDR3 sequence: CASSQVAGAHNEQFF. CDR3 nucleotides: TGTGCCAGCAGCCAAGTGGCGGGGGCCCACAATGAGCAGTTCTTC.

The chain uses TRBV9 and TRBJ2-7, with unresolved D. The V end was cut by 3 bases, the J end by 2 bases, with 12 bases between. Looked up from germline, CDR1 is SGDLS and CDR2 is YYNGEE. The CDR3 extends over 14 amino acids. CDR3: CASSGYTPPYEQYF. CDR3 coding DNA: TGTGCCAGCAGCGGATACACGCCACCCTACGAGCAGTACTTC.

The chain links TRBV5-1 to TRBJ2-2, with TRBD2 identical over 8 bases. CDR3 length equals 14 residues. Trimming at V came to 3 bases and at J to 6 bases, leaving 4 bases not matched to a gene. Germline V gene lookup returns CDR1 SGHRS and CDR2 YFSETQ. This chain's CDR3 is CASSSGLVSGELFF. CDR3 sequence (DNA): TGCGCCAGCAGCTCGGGACTAGTATCCGGGGAGCTGTTTTTT. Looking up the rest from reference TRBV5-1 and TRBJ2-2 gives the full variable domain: KAGVTQTPRYLIKTRGQQVTLSCSPISGHRSVSWYQQTPGQGLQFLFEYFSETQRNKGNFPGRFSGRQFSNSRSEMNVSTLELGDSALYLCASSSGLVSGELFFGEGSRLTVL.

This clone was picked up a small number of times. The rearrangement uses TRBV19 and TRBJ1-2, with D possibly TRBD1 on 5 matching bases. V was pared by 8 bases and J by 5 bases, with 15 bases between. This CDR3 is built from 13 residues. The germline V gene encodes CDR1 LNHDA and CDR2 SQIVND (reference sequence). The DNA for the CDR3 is TGTGCCAGTGTCGGGGACGGAAGGTATGGCTACACCTTC. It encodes CASVGDGRYGYTF.

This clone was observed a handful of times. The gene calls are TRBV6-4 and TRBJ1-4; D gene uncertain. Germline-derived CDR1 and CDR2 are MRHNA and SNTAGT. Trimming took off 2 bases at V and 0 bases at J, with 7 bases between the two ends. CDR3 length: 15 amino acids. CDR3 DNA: TGTGCCAGCAGTGACATTGGGGCAACTAATGAAAAACTGTTTTTT. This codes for CASSDIGATNEKLFF.

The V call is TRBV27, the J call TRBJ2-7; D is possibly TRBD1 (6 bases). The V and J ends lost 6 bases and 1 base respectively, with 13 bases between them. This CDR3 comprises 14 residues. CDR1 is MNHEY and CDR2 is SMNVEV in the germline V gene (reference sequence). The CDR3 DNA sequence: TGTGCCAGCAGCATGCGAGGGGGATCCTACGAGCAGTACTTC. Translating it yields CASSMRGGSYEQYF.

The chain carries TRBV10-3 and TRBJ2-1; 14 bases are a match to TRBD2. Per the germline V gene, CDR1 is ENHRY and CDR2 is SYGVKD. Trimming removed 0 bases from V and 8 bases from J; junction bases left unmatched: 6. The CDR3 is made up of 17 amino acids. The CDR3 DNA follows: TGTGCCATCAGTGAGTCGACTAGCGGGAGGGCCGGGGATGAGCAGTTCTTC. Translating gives CAISESTSGRAGDEQFF.

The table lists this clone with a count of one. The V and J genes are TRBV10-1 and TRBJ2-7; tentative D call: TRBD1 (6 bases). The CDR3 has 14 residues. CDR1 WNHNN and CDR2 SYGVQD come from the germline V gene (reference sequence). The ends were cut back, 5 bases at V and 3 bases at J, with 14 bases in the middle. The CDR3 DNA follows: TGCGCCAGCAGTAAACAGGGTTTGGGCTACGAGCAGTACTTC. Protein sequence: CASSKQGLGYEQYF.

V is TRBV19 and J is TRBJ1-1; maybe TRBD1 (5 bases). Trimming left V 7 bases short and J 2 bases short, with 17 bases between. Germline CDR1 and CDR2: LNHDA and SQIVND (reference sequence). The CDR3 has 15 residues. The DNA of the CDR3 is TGTGCCAGTAAAATGGAGGGGAGGCATAACACTGAAGCTTTCTTT. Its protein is CASKMEGRHNTEAFF.

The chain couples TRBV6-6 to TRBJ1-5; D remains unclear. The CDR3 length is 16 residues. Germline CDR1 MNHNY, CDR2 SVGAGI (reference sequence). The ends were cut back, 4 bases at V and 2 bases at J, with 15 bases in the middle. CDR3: CASSFEGRGGNQPQHF. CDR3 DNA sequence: TGTGCCAGCAGTTTTGAAGGGAGAGGTGGCAATCAGCCCCAGCATTTT.

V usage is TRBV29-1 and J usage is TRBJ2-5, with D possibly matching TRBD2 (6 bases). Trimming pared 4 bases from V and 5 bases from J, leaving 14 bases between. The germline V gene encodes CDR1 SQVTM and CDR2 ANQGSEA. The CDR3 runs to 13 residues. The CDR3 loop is CSVGEEPGETQYF. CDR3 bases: TGCAGCGTTGGGGAGGAACCGGGGGAGACCCAGTACTTC.